This TCR beta chain is drawn from a study of blood T cell repertoires in COVID-19. TCRdb's copy holds only in-frame clones and misses some; the assay was immunoSEQ multiplex PCR. The table has 55,000 or so clones, roughly 86% seen once. With V trimmed by 4 bases and J by 2 bases, 12 bases remained unmatched. The CDR3 totals 19 residues. Germline lookup yields CDR1 SEHNR and CDR2 FQNEAQ (reference sequence). The chain recombines TRBV7-9 with TRBJ2-3; TRBD2 matches at 13 bases. Sample: peripheral blood. The sequence was obtained from a man aged 40-55 years with COVID-19, enrolled during active disease. CDR3 in amino acids: CASSSGLAGDVTDTDTQYF. CDR3 nucleotides: TGTGCCAGCAGCTCAGGACTAGCGGGAGACGTCACCGACACAGATACGCAGTATTTT.